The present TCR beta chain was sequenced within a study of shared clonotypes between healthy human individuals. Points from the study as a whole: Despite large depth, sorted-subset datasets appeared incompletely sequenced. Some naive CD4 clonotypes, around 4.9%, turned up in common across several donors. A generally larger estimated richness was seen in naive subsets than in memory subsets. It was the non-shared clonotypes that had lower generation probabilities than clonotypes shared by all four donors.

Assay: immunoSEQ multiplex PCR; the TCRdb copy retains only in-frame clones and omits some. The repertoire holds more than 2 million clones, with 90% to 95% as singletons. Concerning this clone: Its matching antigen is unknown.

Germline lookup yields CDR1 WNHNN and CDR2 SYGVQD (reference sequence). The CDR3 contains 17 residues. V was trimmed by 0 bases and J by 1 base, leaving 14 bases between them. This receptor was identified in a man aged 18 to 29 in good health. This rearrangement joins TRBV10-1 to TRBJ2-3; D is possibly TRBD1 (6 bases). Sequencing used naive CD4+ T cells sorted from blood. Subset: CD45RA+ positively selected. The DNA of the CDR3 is TGCGCCAGCAGTGAGTCGGGGACAATATCTGGCACAGATACGCAGTATTTT. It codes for CASSESGTISGTDTQYF.